This entry lists 13 T cell receptor beta chains sequenced from one sample in a study of cytomegalovirus exposure and HLA in healthy donors. Sequenced by immunoSEQ multiplex PCR; TCRdb stores in-frame clones only, minus some. The sample holds hundreds of thousands of clones, approximately 84% seen once. Sequencing was carried out using PBMCs. The source of these receptors is a man between 18 and 35 years old in good health and CMV-seropositive.

The V gene is TRBV7-9, the J gene TRBJ2-7; the match to TRBD2 covers 11 bases. J gave up 2 bases and V 5 bases, and 14 bases lay outside the gene matches. The CDR3 has 18 residues. Germline CDR1 is SEHNR and CDR2 is FQNEAQ (reference sequence). The DNA of the CDR3 is TGTGCCAGCAGCCCCGGGACTAGCGGCCGAGGTAGCACCTACGAGCAGTACTTC. This translates into CASSPGTSGRGSTYEQYF.

The chain carries TRBV28 and TRBJ1-5; tentative D call: TRBD1 (6 bases). Germline lookup yields CDR1 MDHEN and CDR2 SYDVKM. Trimming took off 6 bases at V and 6 bases at J, with 12 bases between the two ends. The length of the CDR3 is 13 residues. The CDR3 spells CASRTSTGQPQHF. As DNA, the CDR3 is TGTGCCAGCAGAACCTCGACAGGTCAGCCCCAGCATTTT.

This sequence joins TRBV2 and TRBJ2-1; D remains ambiguous. Germline CDR1 is SNHLY and CDR2 is FYNNEI. V lost 6 bases and J lost 12, with 12 bases in between. The CDR3 has 11 amino acids. DNA of the CDR3: TGTGCCAGCAGAGGAAGCCAGCGGCAGTTCTTC. Amino acids: CASRGSQRQFF.

The chain links TRBV15 to TRBJ1-5; D is unclear. The length of the CDR3 is 14 residues. The ends were cut back, 7 bases at V and 4 bases at J, with 14 bases in the middle. Germline loops: CDR1 LNHNV, CDR2 YYDKDF (reference sequence). The CDR3 loop reads CATKNGRNNQPQHF. The CDR3 nucleotides read TGTGCCACCAAGAACGGGAGGAATAATCAGCCCCAGCATTTT.

This clone was recorded once. The genes are TRBV11-2 and TRBJ2-5, with TRBD2 matching over 7 bases. The CDR3 runs to 12 residues. V dropped 8 bases and J dropped 5; count of bases not matched to a gene: 5. Germline lookup yields CDR1 SGHAT and CDR2 FQNNGV. In DNA, the CDR3 is TGTGCCAGCGGGAGGGCCGGGGAGACCCAGTACTTC. It specifies CASGRAGETQYF.

In DNA form, the CDR3 reads TGTGCCAGCAGCGTAGATCAAGGACAGCCCCAGCATTTT. It is translated as CASSVDQGQPQHF. The chain combines TRBV9 with TRBJ1-5; D is uncertain. The V end lost 0 bases, the J end lost 7 bases, and 8 bases lay between the germline ends. CDR1 SGDLS and CDR2 YYNGEE come from the germline V gene. The CDR3 extends over 13 amino acids.

This chain links TRBV27 with TRBJ2-7; 9 bases line up with TRBD1. V lost 6 bases, J lost 4 bases, and 13 bases stayed unmatched. This CDR3 spans 16 amino acids. CDR1 is MNHEY, CDR2 SMNVEV, per germline (reference sequence). The CDR3 is CASRSHPGTGRYEQYF. The CDR3 DNA sequence: TGTGCCAGCAGGAGCCACCCCGGGACAGGGCGGTACGAGCAGTACTTC.

This chain joins TRBV5-1 and TRBJ1-2, with a weak D call TRBD1 (6 bases). Trimming removed 0 bases from V and 4 bases from J, with 10 bases in between. This CDR3 spans 14 amino acids. Germline values: CDR1 SGHRS, CDR2 YFSETQ. The CDR3 region has the DNA TGCGCCAGCAGCTTGGGCGACAGGAGCTATGGCTACACCTTC. Protein sequence: CASSLGDRSYGYTF.

The gene calls are TRBV2 and TRBJ2-7; 7 bases map to TRBD1. CDR1 is SNHLY, CDR2 FYNNEI, per germline. With V trimmed by 4 bases and J by 6 bases, 9 bases remained unmatched. This CDR3 contains 14 residues. The CDR3 DNA is TGTGCCAGCAGTGTAGAAAGGGACAGCGGCGAGCAGTACTTC. Protein: CASSVERDSGEQYF.

The chain joins TRBV29-1 to TRBJ2-1; TRBD2 is a possible D gene (6 bases). Germline-derived CDR1 and CDR2 are SQVTM and ANQGSEA. With 6 bases removed from V and 4 bases from J, the gap between germline ends came to 16 bases. The CDR3 covers 14 residues. The DNA of the CDR3 is TGCAGCGTCTATCCGGGACTGTTATACAATGAGCAGTTCTTC. It yields the protein CSVYPGLLYNEQFF.

On this clone: Other DNA sequences in the sample encode the same CDR3. V gene TRBV27 combines with J gene TRBJ1-5, with D tentatively TRBD1 (5 bases). Germline values: CDR1 MNHEY, CDR2 SMNVEV (reference sequence). The CDR3 is 14 residues long. V was cut by 5 bases and J by 2 bases, with 10 bases left in between. This CDR3 is CASSPGGGNQPQHF. The CDR3 coding sequence is TGTGCCAGCAGTCCCGGGGGGGGCAATCAGCCCCAGCATTTT.

This chain uses TRBV28 with TRBJ2-7; the D is unclear. The CDR3 is 11 residues long. Looked up from germline, CDR1 is MDHEN and CDR2 is SYDVKM. Trimming removed 2 bases at V and 7 bases at J, with 6 bases between. In DNA form, the CDR3 reads TGTGCCAGCAGTTTAAGGCGGGAGCAGTACTTC. This translates into CASSLRREQYF.

V usage is TRBV4-1 and J usage is TRBJ1-5; D perhaps matches TRBD1 (5 bases). The CDR3 runs to 15 residues. The ends were cut back, 4 bases at V and 4 bases at J, with 14 bases in the middle. Germline CDR1 reads MGHRA; CDR2 reads YSYEKL. The chain's CDR3 is CASSPLRAENQPQHF. In DNA, the CDR3 is TGCGCCAGCAGCCCCCTCAGGGCAGAAAATCAGCCCCAGCATTTT.